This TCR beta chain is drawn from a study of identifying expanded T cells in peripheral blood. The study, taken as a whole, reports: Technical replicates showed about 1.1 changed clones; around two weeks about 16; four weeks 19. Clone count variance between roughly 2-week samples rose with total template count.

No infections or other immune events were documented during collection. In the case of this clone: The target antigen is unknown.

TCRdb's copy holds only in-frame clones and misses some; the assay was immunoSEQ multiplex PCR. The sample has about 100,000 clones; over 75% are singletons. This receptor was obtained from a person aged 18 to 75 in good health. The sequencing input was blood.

The CDR3 reads CASSNGGPAFF. The CDR3 DNA reads TGTGCCAGCAGCAATGGGGGGCCGGCTTTCTTT. The chain links TRBV6-5 to TRBJ1-1; the D gene is possibly TRBD1 (6 bases). The CDR3 has 11 residues. The germline V and J ends were trimmed by 6 bases and 11 bases, with 13 bases remaining between them. Germline V gene sequence: CDR1 MNHEY, CDR2 SVGAGI.